The 18 T cell receptor beta chains listed next were all sequenced from one sample in a study of molecular identifiers for immune sequencing clone quantification. From the PCR reads, TCRdb called clonotypes with MiXCR, one entry per CDR3 protein. Of fewer than 45,000 distinct CDR3 sequences in the sample, over 15% are singletons; the top ten hold approximately 1%. Input material: naive CD8+ T cells from blood, with Jurkat cell RNA spiked in. The subset here: FACS-sorted CD8+CD4-CCR7+CD45RA+ naive T cells. Every receptor here comes from a human donor in good health. Some libraries in this study had Jurkat cell RNA spiked in.

This clonotype was observed at least ten times. The chain couples TRBV27 to TRBJ2-3; 8 bases line up with TRBD2. The germline gives CDR1 MNHEY, CDR2 SMNVEV (reference sequence). J gave up 2 bases and V 6 bases, and 4 bases lay outside the gene matches. This CDR3 is 14 amino acids long. CDR3 amino acids: CASSDGLATDTQYF. DNA for the CDR3: TGTGCCAGCAGCGACGGACTAGCCACAGATACGCAGTATTTT.

This clonotype appeared many times. The chain uses TRBV20-1 and TRBJ2-5; no firm D call. V gave up 0 bases and J gave up 2 bases, with 13 bases separating them. Germline CDR1 DFQATT, CDR2 SNEGSKA (reference sequence). CDR3 size: 15 residues. The CDR3 DNA is TGCAGTGCTAGAGATCTCATGGCAGAACAAGAGACCCAGTACTTC. It is translated as CSARDLMAEQETQYF.

This clonotype was seen at least ten times. The rearrangement links TRBV28 to TRBJ1-5; D gene uncertain. V was pared by 1 base and J by 6 bases, with 13 bases between. The germline gives CDR1 MDHEN, CDR2 SYDVKM. The CDR3 sequence is 15 residues long. The CDR3 sequence: CASSLFPGDGQPQHF. In nucleotides, the CDR3 is TGTGCCAGCAGTTTATTTCCCGGGGATGGTCAGCCCCAGCATTTT.

There are many counts of this clonotype. V and J are TRBV28 and TRBJ1-2; TRBD1 might be the D (6 bases). Trimming removed 3 bases from V and 0 bases from J, with 14 bases in between. CDR3 length: 16 residues. The germline CDR1 and CDR2 sequences are MDHEN and SYDVKM. CDR3 nucleotides: TGTGCCAGCAGTTTTGGCCAGGGGCCCCCTAACTATGGCTACACCTTC. Its translation is CASSFGQGPPNYGYTF.

At least ten counts were recorded for this clonotype. V and J are TRBV20-1 and TRBJ2-1; 7 bases line up with TRBD2. J was trimmed by 7 bases and V by 0 bases; bases with no gene match: 9. The CDR3 has 15 amino acids. Germline assignment: CDR1 DFQATT and CDR2 SNEGSKA (reference sequence). CDR3 sequence: CSARDGGRAGNEQFF. The DNA for the CDR3 is TGCAGTGCTAGAGATGGGGGGAGGGCCGGGAATGAGCAGTTCTTC.

This clonotype was seen ten or more times. The chain recombines TRBV5-6 with TRBJ2-3; no clear D gene. There are 15 residues in the CDR3. Trimming shortened V by 0 bases and J by 0 bases, and 8 bases separated the two germline ends. Germline CDR1 and CDR2: SGHDT and YYEEEE. The chain's CDR3 is CASSLGRFSTDTQYF. The CDR3 DNA reads TGTGCCAGCAGCTTGGGTCGGTTTAGCACAGATACGCAGTATTTT.

This clonotype was seen at least ten times. This chain connects TRBV27 to TRBJ2-2; possibly TRBD1 or TRBD2 for D (6 bases each). V was cut by 7 bases and J by 5 bases, with 17 bases left in between. Germline CDR1 MNHEY, CDR2 SMNVEV (reference sequence). CDR3 length: 15 amino acids. The CDR3 spells CASTFGRGGTGELFF. DNA for the CDR3: TGTGCCAGCACCTTTGGCAGGGGAGGAACCGGGGAGCTGTTTTTT.

Comment on this clonotype: A read error may be the cause here, since a much bigger clone is one base away. The rearrangement links TRBV10-3 to TRBJ2-3; 8 nucleotides line up with TRBD2. V was pared by 3 bases and J by 3 bases, with 5 bases of the junction left unmatched. The CDR3 is made up of 15 amino acids. The germline CDR1 and CDR2 sequences are ENHRY and SYGVKD. The CDR3 region is CAISEAGEWTDTQYF. The CDR3 nucleotides are TGTGCCATCAGTGAAGCGGGGGAGTGGACAGATACGCAGTATTTT.

This clonotype was seen only a few times. V is TRBV9 and J is TRBJ2-1; D is perhaps TRBD1 (6 bases). V lost 4 bases and J 8 bases, leaving 13 bases between the germline ends. Germline V lookup: CDR1 SGDLS, CDR2 YYNGEE. The CDR3 totals 13 residues. The CDR3 DNA reads as TGTGCCAGCAGCCAACAGGGTTTTGATGAGCAGTTCTTC. This gives the protein CASSQQGFDEQFF.

With regard to this clonotype: This could be a read error, since a much larger clone is one nucleotide away. This sequence joins TRBV4-1 and TRBJ1-4, with D perhaps matching TRBD1 (5 bases). The CDR3 is 15 amino acids. V was pared by 1 base and J by 5 bases, with 11 bases between. Germline V CDR1 and CDR2: MGHRA, YSYEKL. CDR3 sequence (DNA): TGCGCCAGCAGCCAAGGAGGGACGGCGAATGAAAAACTGTTTTTT. This sequence encodes CASSQGGTANEKLFF.

A remark on this clonotype: A read error may explain this, as a much larger clone is one base away. This chain connects TRBV6-2 or TRBV6-3 to TRBJ1-1, with TRBD1 matching over 7 bases. V shed 6 bases and J 9 bases; nucleotides not matched to a gene: 13. The CDR3 runs 14 residues. Germline CDR1 reads MNHEY; CDR2 reads SVGEGT. The CDR3 DNA follows: TGTGCCAGCAGAGCTCAGACAGGGTTGACTAAAGCTTTCTTT. As protein: CASRAQTGLTKAFF.

On this clonotype: A junction boundary mismatches the germline segment, possibly from a read error. V usage is TRBV2 and J usage is TRBJ1-2; D remains unclear. CDR3 length: 11 residues. The germline V gene encodes CDR1 SNHLY and CDR2 FYNNEI. Here the CDR3 DNA reads TGTGCCAGCAGTGACTCAGCCCGGGTGAGCTTC. The encoded protein is CASSDSARVSF.

On this clonotype itself: A clone one base away is much larger, so this may be a read error. V gene TRBV7-8 combines with J gene TRBJ2-3, with 9 bases fitting TRBD1. The CDR3 is 15 amino acids. Germline CDR1 and CDR2: SGHVS and FQNEAQ. The CDR3 loop reads CACSKTGGGTDTQYF. In DNA form, the CDR3 reads TGTGCCTGCAGCAAGACAGGGGGGGGGACAGATACGCAGTATTTT.

This clonotype has a count of ten or more. The chain is built from TRBV29-1 and TRBJ2-1; TRBD2 aligns across 10 bases. This CDR3 comprises 12 residues. Trimming at V came to 5 bases and at J to 9 bases, leaving 4 bases not matched to a gene. The germline V gene encodes CDR1 SQVTM and CDR2 ANQGSEA. In DNA, the CDR3 is TGCAGCGTTTCTAGCGGGAGAGGTGAGCAGTTCTTC. Amino acids: CSVSSGRGEQFF.

At least ten counts were recorded for this clonotype. The V gene is TRBV7-2, the J gene TRBJ2-7; perhaps D is TRBD1 or TRBD2 (6 bases each). Trimming pared 5 bases from V and 7 bases from J, leaving 21 bases between. CDR3 length equals 15 residues. Germline lookup yields CDR1 SGHTA and CDR2 FQGNSA. The CDR3: CASSPRRGEGVEQYF. The CDR3 region has the DNA TGTGCCAGCAGCCCAAGGAGGGGGGAAGGGGTTGAGCAGTACTTC.

The DNA for the CDR3 is TGTGCCAGCAGCCCCCAACCTTTGGGGGTAGACACTGAAGCTTTCTTT. It specifies CASSPQPLGVDTEAFF. V usage is TRBV5-3 and J usage is TRBJ1-1, with D perhaps matching TRBD1 (5 bases). TRBV5-3 is reported as an ORF; its role is uncertain. Trimming removed 8 bases from V and 3 bases from J, with 23 bases in between. The CDR3 sequence is 16 residues long.

This clonotype rates as medium-sized. The genes are TRBV2 and TRBJ2-3; 10 bases line up with TRBD2. Germline lookup yields CDR1 SNHLY and CDR2 FYNNEI. There are 17 residues in the CDR3. The junction had 5 bases not matched to a gene; V was cut back by 0 bases and J by 2 bases. CDR3 sequence: CASSEAPSGSVTDTQYF. The CDR3 DNA reads TGTGCCAGCAGTGAAGCCCCTAGCGGGAGTGTCACAGATACGCAGTATTTT.

This clonotype was picked up many times. The V and J genes are TRBV28 and TRBJ2-7; TRBD1 matches 8 bases. CDR3 length: 13 amino acids. V was pared by 7 bases and J by 4 bases, with 6 bases of the junction left unmatched. CDR1 MDHEN and CDR2 SYDVKM come from the germline V gene. The CDR3 region has the DNA TGTGCCAGCACCGGGACAGGAGAGTACGAGCAGTACTTC. Amino acid sequence: CASTGTGEYEQYF.